This T cell receptor beta chain was found in a study of T cells in Graves' hyperthyroidism and ophthalmopathy. Amplification of TCR beta CDR3 regions used RNA as the template. The TCR CDR3 first-round RT-PCR relied on the HTBI primer set. A single record per CDR3 protein comes from TCRdb applying MiXCR to the multiplex PCR reads. The sample records 300,000 to 400,000 distinct CDR3 sequences, about 14% being singletons. This clonotype was recorded at least ten times. Ophthalmopathy in the patients scored at least 3 on Clinical Activity Score and at least 4 on NOSPECS grade, lasting under 3 months. Using around 10 ml of fresh peripheral blood, PBMCs were prepared. The specimen was blood. The TCR was taken from a woman aged 30 to 39 with Graves' ophthalmopathy.

The CDR3 DNA follows: TGTGCCAGCAGTTCCAGGTTATTGAACACTGAAGCTTTCTTT. Translation: CASSSRLLNTEAFF. This rearrangement joins TRBV12-3 or TRBV12-4 to TRBJ1-1; no reliable D call. Deletions cut 4 bases from V and 0 bases from J, with 9 bases between. The CDR3 has 14 residues.